This T cell receptor beta chain was documented in a study of beta chain features in type 1 diabetes. A remark on this clone: The same CDR3 arises from other DNA sequences in this sample as well.

Investigators reverse transcribed all isolated RNA, so they sequenced expressed TCRB transcripts. The table came from immunoSEQ multiplex PCR; TCRdb's copy has only in-frame clones and leaves some out. The table lists over 500,000 clones, about a sixth of them singletons. V gave up 4 bases and J gave up 5 bases, with 4 bases separating them. Germline values: CDR1 SGHDT, CDR2 YYEEEE. There are 11 residues in the CDR3. The sequenced material came from naive CD4+ T cells from blood. This receptor was taken from a young man in good health. The chain is built from TRBV5-6 and TRBJ2-1, with unresolved D. CDR3 amino acids: CASSLNNEQFF. CDR3 sequence (DNA): TGTGCCAGCAGCCTAAACAATGAGCAGTTCTTC.